This is a list of T cell receptor beta chains from one sample in a study of beta chain features in type 1 diabetes. Clones were sequenced by immunoSEQ multiplex PCR, and TCRdb holds only the in-frame ones, with some missing. Here the sample spans some 500,000 clones, roughly 11% being singletons. The sample was naive CD4+ T cells from blood. The receptors derive from a woman between 18 and 29 years old in good health. CDR3s include the opening cysteine and the closing phenylalanine or tryptophan. The order of the fields is CDR3 DNA, CDR3 protein, D gene, J gene, clone size, V gene. D genes are given only for firm matches. Only part of the rows carry a size: once, few, many, or a class if the clone is expanded.

CDR3nt: TGTGCCAGCAGCGACGGGCCCAACACTGAAGCTTTCTTT
CDR3aa: CASSDGPNTEAFF
d_gene: -
j_gene: TRBJ1-1
abundance: few
v_gene: TRBV9

CDR3nt: TGTGCCAGCAGTGAAAGGATTTCAGCCCCTCAGCAGTACTTC
CDR3aa: CASSERISAPQQYF
d_gene: -
j_gene: TRBJ2-7
abundance: few
v_gene: TRBV2

CDR3nt: TGCGCCAGCAGCCAAGGCCTTGGCTTCCAAGAGACCCAGTACTTC
CDR3aa: CASSQGLGFQETQYF
d_gene: -
j_gene: TRBJ2-5
abundance: few
v_gene: TRBV4-3

CDR3nt: TGTGCCAGCTCACCAACCCGGCAGCACGAGCAGTACTTC
CDR3aa: CASSPTRQHEQYF
d_gene: -
j_gene: TRBJ2-7
abundance: few
v_gene: TRBV18

CDR3nt: TGTGCCAGCAGTGAATTTGGGAGGCTCGAAACCTTC
CDR3aa: CASSEFGRLETF
d_gene: -
j_gene: TRBJ1-2
abundance: -
v_gene: TRBV2

CDR3nt: TGTGCCAGCTCACAGGGATTTCAAGAGACCCAGTACTTC
CDR3aa: CASSQGFQETQYF
d_gene: -
j_gene: TRBJ2-5
abundance: once
v_gene: TRBV18

CDR3nt: TGTGCCAGCAGCCAAAAACCGGGGAAGGAGACCCAGTACTTC
CDR3aa: CASSQKPGKETQYF
d_gene: -
j_gene: TRBJ2-5
abundance: few
v_gene: TRBV14

CDR3nt: TGTGCCAGCAGCGCCAAGGGGGAGACCCAGTACTTC
CDR3aa: CASSAKGETQYF
d_gene: -
j_gene: TRBJ2-5
abundance: -
v_gene: TRBV7-8

CDR3nt: TGTGCCAGCAGTGAGGTGGGACGGCAGAACACTGAAGCTTTCTTT
CDR3aa: CASSEVGRQNTEAFF
d_gene: -
j_gene: TRBJ1-1
abundance: -
v_gene: TRBV2

CDR3nt: TGTGCCAGTAGTATAGTCCCGACAGGGAAGAATCAGCCCCAGCATTTT
CDR3aa: CASSIVPTGKNQPQHF
d_gene: TRBD1
j_gene: TRBJ1-5
abundance: -
v_gene: TRBV19

CDR3nt: TGTGCCAGCAGTGCGTCAAGGGGGGGCAATGAGCAGTTCTTC
CDR3aa: CASSASRGGNEQFF
d_gene: -
j_gene: TRBJ2-1
abundance: few
v_gene: TRBV2

CDR3nt: TGTGCCTGGAGTGTACAGGATAGCTCTGGAAACACCATATATTTT
CDR3aa: CAWSVQDSSGNTIYF
d_gene: -
j_gene: TRBJ1-3
abundance: few
v_gene: TRBV30

CDR3nt: TGTGCCAGCAGCCTTAACAGGGAGAACACTGAAGCTTTCTTT
CDR3aa: CASSLNRENTEAFF
d_gene: -
j_gene: TRBJ1-1
abundance: few
v_gene: TRBV7-9

CDR3nt: TGTGCCAGCGCGGGACTAAATTACAATGAGCAGTTCTTC
CDR3aa: CASAGLNYNEQFF
d_gene: TRBD2
j_gene: TRBJ2-1
abundance: few
v_gene: TRBV7-2

CDR3nt: TGTGCCAGCGCGGCAATAGGATATGGCTACACCTTC
CDR3aa: CASAAIGYGYTF
d_gene: -
j_gene: TRBJ1-2
abundance: -
v_gene: TRBV28

CDR3nt: TGCAGCGCCATGACAGCTTGGGAAAAACTGTTTTTT
CDR3aa: CSAMTAWEKLFF
d_gene: -
j_gene: TRBJ1-4
abundance: many
v_gene: TRBV29-1

CDR3nt: TGCAGCGCCAGGGTGATGGGCACCGGGGAGCTGTTTTTT
CDR3aa: CSARVMGTGELFF
d_gene: -
j_gene: TRBJ2-2
abundance: few
v_gene: TRBV29-1

CDR3nt: TGTGCCAGCAGCTCTTACTTGGACAGCCTGTCAAACACCATATATTTT
CDR3aa: CASSSYLDSLSNTIYF
d_gene: -
j_gene: TRBJ1-3
abundance: -
v_gene: TRBV7-2

CDR3nt: TGTGCCAGCAGGGATACCGGGACTAGCGGGAATGAGCAGTTCTTC
CDR3aa: CASRDTGTSGNEQFF
d_gene: TRBD2
j_gene: TRBJ2-1
abundance: few
v_gene: TRBV5-4

CDR3nt: TGCAGCGTTCTCACAGGGGCCGATGAGCAGTTCTTC
CDR3aa: CSVLTGADEQFF
d_gene: TRBD1
j_gene: TRBJ2-1
abundance: few
v_gene: TRBV29-1

CDR3nt: TGCAGCGTTGTCCGCAGCTTAAACACTGAAGCTTTCTTT
CDR3aa: CSVVRSLNTEAFF
d_gene: -
j_gene: TRBJ1-1
abundance: -
v_gene: TRBV29-1

CDR3nt: TGTGCCAGCAGATTAGACAGTTACGAGCAGTACTTC
CDR3aa: CASRLDSYEQYF
d_gene: -
j_gene: TRBJ2-7
abundance: -
v_gene: TRBV7-9

CDR3nt: TGTGCCAGCAGCCTTGCGGGCCCCGAGCCAGATACGCAGTATTTT
CDR3aa: CASSLAGPEPDTQYF
d_gene: -
j_gene: TRBJ2-3
abundance: once
v_gene: TRBV4-2

CDR3nt: TGTGCCAGCAGCCCCAGGGACGGAGGAAACACCATATATTTT
CDR3aa: CASSPRDGGNTIYF
d_gene: -
j_gene: TRBJ1-3
abundance: few
v_gene: TRBV7-2

CDR3nt: TGCGCCAGCAGCCGGGACAGAGAGAAAGAGACCCAGTACTTC
CDR3aa: CASSRDREKETQYF
d_gene: TRBD1
j_gene: TRBJ2-5
abundance: few
v_gene: TRBV5-1

CDR3nt: TGTGCCAGCAGCTCCCACGGGGCCGTTAATGAAAAACTGTTTTTT
CDR3aa: CASSSHGAVNEKLFF
d_gene: -
j_gene: TRBJ1-4
abundance: -
v_gene: TRBV7-9

CDR3nt: TGTGCTAGTGGTCTAGGGACAGTGCGGGAGCAGTTCTTC
CDR3aa: CASGLGTVREQFF
d_gene: TRBD1
j_gene: TRBJ2-1
abundance: few
v_gene: TRBV12-5

CDR3nt: TGTGCCAGCAGCCTGACTGCGTTCGGGGAGCTGTTTTTT
CDR3aa: CASSLTAFGELFF
d_gene: -
j_gene: TRBJ2-2
abundance: few
v_gene: TRBV7-7

CDR3nt: TGCGCCAGCAGCTTCGAGGCACAGAATCCCCTCCACTTT
CDR3aa: CASSFEAQNPLHF
d_gene: -
j_gene: TRBJ1-6
abundance: -
v_gene: TRBV5-1

CDR3nt: TGTGCCAGCAGCGCACCCGGGACCACAAGTACCGATACGCAGTATTTT
CDR3aa: CASSAPGTTSTDTQYF
d_gene: -
j_gene: TRBJ2-3
abundance: -
v_gene: TRBV7-3

CDR3nt: TGTGCCAGCAGCTTAGCAGGCTCAGATACGCAGTATTTT
CDR3aa: CASSLAGSDTQYF
d_gene: -
j_gene: TRBJ2-3
abundance: -
v_gene: TRBV7-2

CDR3nt: TGCAGCGTTGGGGACGGGGCTCGTTATGGCTACACCTTC
CDR3aa: CSVGDGARYGYTF
d_gene: -
j_gene: TRBJ1-2
abundance: few
v_gene: TRBV29-1

CDR3nt: TGCGCCAGCAGCTTGGTACAGGGAGGAAGCACAGATACGCAGTATTTT
CDR3aa: CASSLVQGGSTDTQYF
d_gene: -
j_gene: TRBJ2-3
abundance: few
v_gene: TRBV5-1

CDR3nt: TGTGCCAGCAGCCGGACAGTAGAAGCTTTCTTT
CDR3aa: CASSRTVEAFF
d_gene: -
j_gene: TRBJ1-1
abundance: -
v_gene: TRBV7-9

CDR3nt: TGTGCCAGCAGCTTGTCGCAGGTCTATGGCTACACCTTC
CDR3aa: CASSLSQVYGYTF
d_gene: -
j_gene: TRBJ1-2
abundance: few
v_gene: TRBV5-4

CDR3nt: TGTGCCAGCAGTTTTGGAGGGAATGAGCAGTTCTTC
CDR3aa: CASSFGGNEQFF
d_gene: -
j_gene: TRBJ2-1
abundance: -
v_gene: TRBV27

CDR3nt: TGTGCCAGCAGGGAGGACGGGTCCAGCGAGCAGTTCTTC
CDR3aa: CASREDGSSEQFF
d_gene: -
j_gene: TRBJ2-1
abundance: -
v_gene: TRBV2

CDR3nt: TGTGCCAGCAGTTTACCCCGGTGGCCGTATGGCTACACCTTC
CDR3aa: CASSLPRWPYGYTF
d_gene: -
j_gene: TRBJ1-2
abundance: -
v_gene: TRBV28

CDR3nt: TGTGCCAGCAGCTTAGGGTCTAGCGCAGGGGAGACCCAGTACTTC
CDR3aa: CASSLGSSAGETQYF
d_gene: -
j_gene: TRBJ2-5
abundance: -
v_gene: TRBV7-2

CDR3nt: TGTGCCAGCAGCCCGCAACAGGGTGGAACCGGGGAGCTGTTTTTT
CDR3aa: CASSPQQGGTGELFF
d_gene: -
j_gene: TRBJ2-2
abundance: -
v_gene: TRBV9

CDR3nt: TGTGCCAGCCCTAGCGGGACCTACACAGATACGCAGTATTTT
CDR3aa: CASPSGTYTDTQYF
d_gene: TRBD2
j_gene: TRBJ2-3
abundance: -
v_gene: TRBV7-9

CDR3nt: TGTGCCACCAGCCCTATAACTAGCCGACCCTTCTCCTACGAGCAGTACTTC
CDR3aa: CATSPITSRPFSYEQYF
d_gene: -
j_gene: TRBJ2-7
abundance: -
v_gene: TRBV15

CDR3nt: TGTGCCAGCAGCGCCCGGGACAGGGGGACCGGGGAGCTGTTTTTT
CDR3aa: CASSARDRGTGELFF
d_gene: TRBD1
j_gene: TRBJ2-2
abundance: few
v_gene: TRBV7-2

CDR3nt: TGTGCCAGCAGTTATCGACAGGGGACCTACAATGAGCAGTTCTTC
CDR3aa: CASSYRQGTYNEQFF
d_gene: TRBD1
j_gene: TRBJ2-1
abundance: -
v_gene: TRBV6-6

CDR3nt: TGTGCCAGCAGCTTAGGCGGACTAGCGGGGGCCTACGAGCAGTACTTC
CDR3aa: CASSLGGLAGAYEQYF
d_gene: TRBD2
j_gene: TRBJ2-7
abundance: few
v_gene: TRBV13

CDR3nt: TGTGCCAGCAGCTTAACAGGGACAGTGACCTACAATGAGCAGTTCTTC
CDR3aa: CASSLTGTVTYNEQFF
d_gene: TRBD1
j_gene: TRBJ2-1
abundance: few
v_gene: TRBV13

CDR3nt: TGTGCCAGCAGCTTGGACCCTGACGGGGGATACACTGAAGCTTTCTTT
CDR3aa: CASSLDPDGGYTEAFF
d_gene: -
j_gene: TRBJ1-1
abundance: few
v_gene: TRBV5-4

CDR3nt: TGTGCCAGCAGCTTGGGGAGACAGAGGGCTGGCGAGACCCAGTACTTC
CDR3aa: CASSLGRQRAGETQYF
d_gene: -
j_gene: TRBJ2-5
abundance: few
v_gene: TRBV7-9

CDR3nt: TGTGCCAGCAGCTCCCGGGAGTTCAAAAACATTCAGTACTTC
CDR3aa: CASSSREFKNIQYF
d_gene: -
j_gene: TRBJ2-4
abundance: -
v_gene: TRBV7-9

CDR3nt: TGTGCCAGCAGCCCACTGACAGGTTTAAATGGCTACACCTTC
CDR3aa: CASSPLTGLNGYTF
d_gene: -
j_gene: TRBJ1-2
abundance: few
v_gene: TRBV14

CDR3nt: TGTGCCAGTAGTAGGGACAGGGGACTCGAGCAGTACTTC
CDR3aa: CASSRDRGLEQYF
d_gene: TRBD1
j_gene: TRBJ2-7
abundance: few
v_gene: TRBV19

CDR3nt: TGCGCCAGCAGTCATTTTCCGGGACAGGCTTCGGCTTTGCGCTACACCTTC
CDR3aa: CASSHFPGQASALRYTF
d_gene: TRBD1
j_gene: TRBJ1-2
abundance: -
v_gene: TRBV23-1

CDR3nt: TGTGCCAGCAGTGGGGGAGCCCTCCCTAGGGCGAGTAAACTGTTTTTT
CDR3aa: CASSGGALPRASKLFF
d_gene: -
j_gene: TRBJ1-4
abundance: few
v_gene: TRBV2

CDR3nt: TGTGCCAGCAGCTTAGGCGGCTTTAAACAGCCCCAGCATTTT
CDR3aa: CASSLGGFKQPQHF
d_gene: -
j_gene: TRBJ1-5
abundance: -
v_gene: TRBV7-2

CDR3nt: TGTGCCAGCAGCTTAGCGGGACAGAAAGAGACCCAGTACTTC
CDR3aa: CASSLAGQKETQYF
d_gene: TRBD1
j_gene: TRBJ2-5
abundance: -
v_gene: TRBV7-2

CDR3nt: TGTGCCTGGAGTAGGAGACGCCTCTCTGGAAACACCATATATTTT
CDR3aa: CAWSRRRLSGNTIYF
d_gene: -
j_gene: TRBJ1-3
abundance: few
v_gene: TRBV30

CDR3nt: TGCGCCAGCAGCCTATCGAGGGGACGTCAAGAGACCCAGTACTTC
CDR3aa: CASSLSRGRQETQYF
d_gene: -
j_gene: TRBJ2-5
abundance: -
v_gene: TRBV4-3

CDR3nt: TGTGCCAGCAGTGCAACCCCCGCAGGGTCCTATGGCTACACCTTC
CDR3aa: CASSATPAGSYGYTF
d_gene: -
j_gene: TRBJ1-2
abundance: few
v_gene: TRBV25-1